Following are 24 T cell receptor beta chains from one sample sequenced in a study of blood T cell repertoires in COVID-19. This table comes from immunoSEQ multiplex PCR, and its TCRdb copy is limited to in-frame clones, with some not included. The sample holds over 50,000 clones, approximately 85% seen once. Sequencing was done on a sample of peripheral blood. Receptors were obtained from a human donor in a cohort sampled during active COVID-19.

The chain has TRBV5-4 and TRBJ2-1, with TRBD2 matching 13 bases. CDR1 is SGHNT and CDR2 is YYREEE in the germline V gene (reference sequence). The CDR3 has 15 amino acids. V shed 2 bases, J shed 7 bases, and the junction held 3 bases outside the gene matches. Written as DNA, the CDR3 is TGTGCCAGCAGCTTAGAACTAGCGGGGGGGAATGAGCAGTTCTTC. Its translation is CASSLELAGGNEQFF.

The chain has TRBV5-4 and TRBJ2-1, with D maybe TRBD2 (6 bases). CDR1 SGHNT and CDR2 YYREEE come from the germline V gene (reference sequence). The CDR3 loop spans 12 amino acids. Trimming cost V 4 bases and J 9 bases, with 11 bases left between them. The CDR3 spells CASSRLVGEQFF. In DNA form, the CDR3 reads TGTGCCAGCAGCCGACTAGTTGGTGAGCAGTTCTTC. Variable domain in full (rest from reference TRBV5-4 and TRBJ2-1): ETGVTQSPTHLIKTRGQQVTLRCSSQSGHNTVSWYQQALGQGPQFIFQYYREEENGRGNFPPRFSGLQFPNYSSELNVNALELDDSALYLCASSRLVGEQFFGPGTRLTVL.

The rearrangement uses TRBV29-1 and TRBJ2-1, with D possibly matching TRBD2 (7 bases). CDR1 and CDR2 from the germline V gene are SQVTM and ANQGSEA. The V end was cut by 8 bases, the J end by 4 bases, with 12 bases between. The CDR3 runs to 12 residues. The CDR3 is CSLGGQYNEQFF. The CDR3 DNA reads TGCAGCCTCGGGGGGCAGTACAATGAGCAGTTCTTC.

This clone has only a few counts. This chain uses TRBV9 with TRBJ2-7, with D tentatively TRBD2 (7 bases). The germline V and J ends were trimmed by 1 base and 3 bases, with 35 bases remaining between them. The CDR3 has 22 residues. The germline CDR1 and CDR2 sequences are SGDLS and YYNGEE. The CDR3 sequence is CASSVNPREGTRSGGQNYEQYF. In nucleotides, the CDR3 is TGTGCCAGCAGCGTAAATCCGAGGGAGGGAACTAGGTCGGGGGGACAAAACTACGAGCAGTACTTC.

The chain couples TRBV2 to TRBJ2-5; D remains ambiguous. CDR1 is SNHLY and CDR2 is FYNNEI in the germline V gene. The V end was cut by 0 bases, the J end by 5 bases, with 4 bases between. The CDR3 runs to 12 residues. The CDR3 DNA reads TGTGCCAGCAGTGAAGCGCAGGAGACCCAGTACTTC. Its protein is CASSEAQETQYF.

The chain employs TRBV29-1 and TRBJ2-5, with TRBD1 identical over 8 bases. J gave up 3 bases and V 2 bases, and 5 bases lay outside the gene matches. Germline CDR1 reads SQVTM; CDR2 reads ANQGSEA. The CDR3 runs to 14 residues. The CDR3, as DNA: TGCAGCGTTGAAAGAGTACAGGGGGAAGAGACCCAGTACTTC. It is translated as CSVERVQGEETQYF.

This rearrangement joins TRBV11-2 to TRBJ1-1; the match to TRBD1 covers 7 bases. Trimming at V came to 5 bases and at J to 5 bases, leaving 5 bases not matched to a gene. Germline-derived CDR1 and CDR2 are SGHAT and FQNNGV. The length of the CDR3 is 13 residues. The CDR3 is CASSQQGNTEAFF. In DNA form, the CDR3 reads TGTGCCAGCAGCCAACAGGGGAATACTGAAGCTTTCTTT.

The V and J genes are TRBV19 and TRBJ2-7; D perhaps matches TRBD1 (6 bases). This CDR3 region has 13 residues. V was shortened by 5 bases and J by 12 bases, with 20 bases between the two germline ends. Germline V gene data show CDR1 as LNHDA and CDR2 as SQIVND (reference sequence). CDR3 protein: CASSPLAAGGAYF. In DNA form, the CDR3 reads TGTGCCAGTAGTCCCCTGGCAGCTGGGGGCGCGTACTTC.

The J gene is TRBJ2-7, the V gene TRBV7-9; D is ambiguous. The CDR3 covers 14 residues. V gave up 2 bases and J gave up 0 bases, with 8 bases separating them. In germline, CDR1 is SEHNR, CDR2 FQNEAQ (reference sequence). DNA for the CDR3: TGTGCCAGCAGCTTACTCCCGGTCTCCTACGAGCAGTACTTC. Residues: CASSLLPVSYEQYF.

CDR3 DNA sequence: TGTGCCACCAGCGAGGCCCGCGGGCGAGAGGGTCGTAATGAGCAGTTCTTC. It encodes CATSEARGREGRNEQFF. The rearrangement joins TRBV24-1 to TRBJ2-1, with D tentatively TRBD2 (5 bases). Between the trimmed V and J ends, which lost 7 bases and 7 bases, there was a span of 25 bases. The CDR3 sequence is 17 residues long. The germline V gene encodes CDR1 KGHDR and CDR2 SFDVKD.

This clone is a singleton in its sample. V is TRBV5-1 and J is TRBJ2-7; 10 bases map to TRBD2. Trimming took 5 bases from V and 5 from J; bases not matched to a gene: 10. Germline lookup yields CDR1 SGHRS and CDR2 YFSETQ. The CDR3 loop spans 15 amino acids. The CDR3 here is CASSMLAGAFNEQYF. The CDR3 DNA reads TGCGCCAGCAGTATGCTAGCGGGAGCCTTCAACGAGCAGTACTTC.

The rearrangement links TRBV3-1 (or the pseudogene TRBV3-2) to TRBJ2-7; 7 bases map to TRBD2. V gave up 1 base and J gave up 3 bases; unmatched junction bases: 6. The CDR3 has 15 residues. Germline CDR1 reads LGHDT; CDR2 reads YNNKEL (reference sequence). The CDR3 region has the DNA TGTGCCAGCAGCCAAGTCGGGAGGCCGGGCTACGAGCAGTACTTC. Translation: CASSQVGRPGYEQYF.

The chain couples TRBV3-1 (or the pseudogene TRBV3-2) to TRBJ2-3, with 8 bases matching TRBD1. The CDR3 covers 15 residues. J was trimmed by 4 bases and V by 5 bases; bases with no gene match: 8. Germline V CDR1 and CDR2: LGHDT, YNNKEL (reference sequence). CDR3 coding DNA: TGTGCCAGCAGCGATACAGGGGGAGCATCAGATACGCAGTATTTT. This sequence encodes CASSDTGGASDTQYF.

V usage is TRBV28 and J usage is TRBJ2-3; D is possibly TRBD1 (5 bases). The CDR3 totals 15 residues. Trimming removed 6 bases from V and 1 base from J, with 14 bases in between. Germline V gene data show CDR1 as MDHEN and CDR2 as SYDVKM. CDR3 sequence (DNA): TGTGCCAGCAGCGCAGGGTATGGGGGCACAGATACGCAGTATTTT. This sequence encodes CASSAGYGGTDTQYF.

The chain carries TRBV6-5 and TRBJ1-5; D remains unclear. Trimming shortened V by 4 bases and J by 0 bases, and 4 bases separated the two germline ends. Germline lookup yields CDR1 MNHEY and CDR2 SVGAGI. There are 13 residues in the CDR3. CDR3 DNA sequence: TGTGCCAGCAGTTCGTTTAGCAATCAGCCCCAGCATTTT. This sequence encodes CASSSFSNQPQHF.

V is TRBV30 and J is TRBJ2-1; tentative D call: TRBD1 (6 bases). In germline, CDR1 is GTSNPN, CDR2 SVGIG (reference sequence). The V end was cut by 3 bases, the J end by 6 bases, with 21 bases between. This CDR3 comprises 16 residues. The CDR3 nucleotides are TGTGCCTGGAGCAGGGCACAGGGTCTGGTGGGCAATGAGCAGTTCTTC. It is translated as CAWSRAQGLVGNEQFF.

The J gene is TRBJ1-1, the V gene TRBV21-1; the D segment call TRBD1 is taken from the table without a DNA check. TRBV21-1 is designated a pseudogene. CDR3 length: 13 amino acids. The CDR3 coding sequence is TGTGCCAGCAGCGCGCAGGACAGGGGACCAGCTTTCTTT. It codes for CASSAQDRGPAFF.

This clone came up once. The J gene is TRBJ2-7, the V gene TRBV11-3; 11 bases align to TRBD1. V trimming: 6 bases; J trimming: 5 bases; junction bases outside the gene matches: 6. The CDR3 covers 14 residues. Germline-derived CDR1 and CDR2 are SGHNT and YENEEA. The CDR3 sequence: CASRPGTGGDEQYF. The DNA for the CDR3 is TGTGCCAGCAGACCCGGGACAGGGGGAGACGAGCAGTACTTC.

In its sample, this clone was seen once. Since no conserved phenylalanine or tryptophan closes the CDR3, a read error is the likely cause. Because the CDR3's place on the DNA is in doubt, the DNA is left out and the CDR3 is given as listed by TCRdb. This sequence joins TRBV5-8 and TRBJ2-2; TRBD1, the table's D call, lacks a check against the DNA. The germline CDR1 and CDR2 sequences are SGHTS and YDEGEE. The length of the CDR3 is 11 amino acids, counting both ends. The CDR3 protein is CASSLGGPTPY.

This clone was seen just once. V and J are TRBV10-3 and TRBJ2-7, with D possibly TRBD1 on 6 matching bases. The length of the CDR3 is 15 residues. The ends were cut back, 11 bases at V and 1 base at J, with 21 bases in the middle. Germline CDR1 and CDR2: ENHRY and SYGVKD. Written as DNA, the CDR3 is TGTGCCTTCAACGGTAGGACAGCGAGATCCTACGAGCAGTACTTC. Protein: CAFNGRTARSYEQYF.

This rearrangement joins TRBV9 to TRBJ2-2, with 7 bases matching TRBD1. V trimming: 4 bases; J trimming: 4 bases; junction bases outside the gene matches: 10. There are 16 residues in the CDR3. Germline CDR1 is SGDLS and CDR2 is YYNGEE. The CDR3 loop reads CASSSNPGTVTGELFF. DNA for the CDR3: TGTGCCAGCAGCTCCAACCCTGGGACAGTCACCGGGGAGCTGTTTTTT.

This clone was counted a few times. The chain uses TRBV7-9 and TRBJ2-7, with 7 positions matching TRBD2. This CDR3 contains 16 residues. The V gene end was trimmed by 1 base and the J gene end by 4 bases; junction bases not matched to a gene: 10. The germline CDR1 and CDR2 sequences are SEHNR and FQNEAQ (reference sequence). The CDR3 protein is CASSLVGGLGYYEQYF. CDR3 sequence (DNA): TGTGCCAGCAGCTTAGTGGGCGGACTAGGATATTACGAGCAGTACTTC.

V gene TRBV27 combines with J gene TRBJ2-7, with TRBD1 matching over 7 bases. The CDR3 sequence is 13 residues long. The ends lost 4 bases at V and 5 bases at J; junction bases unmatched: 5. Germline values: CDR1 MNHEY, CDR2 SMNVEV (reference sequence). The CDR3 sequence: CASSYDRVHEQYF. In DNA, the CDR3 is TGTGCCAGCAGTTATGACAGGGTCCACGAGCAGTACTTC.

V usage is TRBV27 and J usage is TRBJ2-1, with D possibly being TRBD2 (6 bases). The CDR3 extends over 16 amino acids. The V end lost 6 bases, the J end lost 0 bases, and 15 bases lay between the germline ends. Germline V gene sequence: CDR1 MNHEY, CDR2 SMNVEV (reference sequence). This CDR3 is CASSVGTLSSYNEQFF. The CDR3 DNA reads TGTGCCAGCAGCGTCGGGACTCTTAGCTCCTACAATGAGCAGTTCTTC.